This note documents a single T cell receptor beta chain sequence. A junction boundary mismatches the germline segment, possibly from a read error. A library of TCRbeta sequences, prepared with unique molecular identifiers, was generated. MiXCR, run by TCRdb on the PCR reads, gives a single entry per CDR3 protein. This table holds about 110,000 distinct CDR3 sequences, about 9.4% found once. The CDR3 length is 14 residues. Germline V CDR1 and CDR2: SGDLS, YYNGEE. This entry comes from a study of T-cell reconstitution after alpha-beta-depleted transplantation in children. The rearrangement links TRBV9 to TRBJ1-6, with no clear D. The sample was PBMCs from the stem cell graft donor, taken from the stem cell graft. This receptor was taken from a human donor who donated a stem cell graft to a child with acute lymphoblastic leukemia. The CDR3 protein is CASSVALNNSPIHF. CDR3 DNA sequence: TGTGCCAGCAGCGTAGCCCTTAATAATTCACCCATCCACTTT.